This paragraph covers one TCR beta chain sequence. Its antigen is still unknown. This entry is derived from a study of CD8 T cells in ankylosing spondylitis. V gave up 7 bases and J gave up 14 bases, with 15 bases separating them. The CDR3 spans 12 residues. MiXCR was run by TCRdb on the 5' RACE reads, yielding one entry per CDR3 protein. The data hold approximately 220,000 distinct CDR3 sequences, with 8% to 11% observed a single time. Study-level findings and limits: There was a TCR beta motif, made of 7 or 8 highly homologous variants, that appeared characteristic of ankylosing spondylitis blood.

Source material: blood, either unsorted or a sorted T cell fraction (not recorded which). This chain connects TRBV12-3 or TRBV12-4 to TRBJ1-6; D gene ambiguous. The sequence was collected from a male donor with ankylosing spondylitis or in good health (not recorded which). This chain's CDR3 is CASTTSNLSLHF. The CDR3 DNA follows: TGTGCCAGCACCACTAGTAATCTGTCCCTCCACTTT.